Each of the 30 T cell receptor beta chains below was sequenced from the same sample in a study of CD8 T cells in ankylosing spondylitis. Study-wide findings and caveats: There was a TCR beta motif, made of fewer than 10 highly homologous variants, that appeared characteristic of ankylosing spondylitis blood.

Their antigens are not known. TCRdb reprocessed the 5' RACE reads via MiXCR and lists one record per CDR3 protein. The profile shows about 400,000 distinct CDR3 sequences, 20% to 25% of them singletons. The sequencing input was blood, either unsorted or a sorted T cell fraction (not recorded which). Receptors originate from a male donor with ankylosing spondylitis.

The rearrangement links TRBV30 to TRBJ2-1; TRBD2 might be the D (5 bases). The CDR3 runs 12 residues. Germline assignment: CDR1 GTSNPN and CDR2 SVGIG (reference sequence). Trimming took off 0 bases at V and 9 bases at J, with 9 bases between the two ends. CDR3 nucleotides: TGTGCCTGGAGTGTACGCCGGGGTGAGCAGTTCTTC. Encoded protein: CAWSVRRGEQFF.

The chain couples TRBV14 to TRBJ1-1; the D is unclear. Germline V CDR1 and CDR2: SGHDN, FVKESK. V lost 4 bases to trimming and J lost 5 bases, with 11 bases between them. The length of the CDR3 is 13 residues. In nucleotides, the CDR3 is TGTGCCAGCAGCCGACACGGAGTGACTGAAGCTTTCTTT. This translates into CASSRHGVTEAFF.

In its sample, this clonotype was seen a few times. This chain joins TRBV20-1 and TRBJ1-1; the D is unclear. The CDR3 spans 14 residues. With 0 bases removed from V and 4 bases from J, the gap between germline ends came to 12 bases. Germline V gene lookup returns CDR1 DFQATT and CDR2 SNEGSKA (reference sequence). Here the CDR3 reads CSARDPGIGTEAFF. The DNA for the CDR3 is TGCAGTGCTAGAGATCCCGGCATCGGCACTGAAGCTTTCTTT.

The rearrangement uses TRBV7-3 and TRBJ2-1, with 13 bases identical to TRBD2. The CDR3 has 15 amino acids. V trimming: 4 bases; J trimming: 6 bases; junction bases outside the gene matches: 3. In germline, CDR1 is SGHTA, CDR2 FQGTGA. The CDR3 reads CASSSRTSGSNEQFF. The CDR3 region has the DNA TGTGCCAGCAGCTCCCGGACTAGCGGGAGCAATGAGCAGTTCTTC.

The chain has TRBV20-1 and TRBJ2-3; 12 bases fit TRBD2. This CDR3 is 15 amino acids long. CDR1 DFQATT and CDR2 SNEGSKA come from the germline V gene (reference sequence). Trimming took 6 bases from V and 5 from J; bases not matched to a gene: 9. CDR3 coding DNA: TGCAGTGCAACTAGCGGGGGGTCCCAGGTAGATACGCAGTATTTT. As protein: CSATSGGSQVDTQYF.

This rearrangement joins TRBV19 to TRBJ2-1, with D possibly being TRBD1 or TRBD2 (5 bases each). Germline V gene lookup returns CDR1 LNHDA and CDR2 SQIVND (reference sequence). V was trimmed by 3 bases and J by 9 bases, leaving 12 bases between them. The CDR3 is 13 amino acids. This CDR3 is CASSMGEQGEQFF. As DNA, the CDR3 is TGTGCCAGTAGTATGGGGGAGCAGGGTGAGCAGTTCTTC.

The gene calls are TRBV14 and TRBJ2-1, with 8 nucleotides matching TRBD1. The V segment lost 2 bases and the J segment 0 bases; nucleotides outside the gene matches: 9. The length of the CDR3 is 18 residues. Germline CDR1 and CDR2: SGHDN and FVKESK. In DNA form, the CDR3 reads TGTGCCAGCAGCCAAAAGGGGGTAACAGGGGGCTCCTACAATGAGCAGTTCTTC. Residues: CASSQKGVTGGSYNEQFF.

The chain recombines TRBV10-1 with TRBJ2-2, with D unresolved. Germline V lookup: CDR1 WNHNN, CDR2 SYGVQD (reference sequence). There are 13 residues in the CDR3. Between the trimmed V and J ends, which lost 5 bases and 6 bases, there was a span of 10 bases. In DNA, the CDR3 is TGCGCCAGCAGTCCGTCTCAGTCCGGGGAGCTGTTTTTT. Its protein is CASSPSQSGELFF.

V gene TRBV28 combines with J gene TRBJ1-4; no clear D gene. This CDR3 spans 16 amino acids. The germline V gene encodes CDR1 MDHEN and CDR2 SYDVKM. V was cut by 3 bases and J by 3 bases, with 14 bases left in between. The CDR3 nucleotides are TGTGCCAGCAGTTTGGCCGGGTCCGGACCTAATGAAAAACTGTTTTTT. Its translation is CASSLAGSGPNEKLFF.

J is TRBJ2-2 and V is TRBV5-1; 7 bases line up with TRBD1. Germline loops: CDR1 SGHRS, CDR2 YFSETQ. The CDR3 runs 15 residues. Losses at the gene ends were 3 bases for V and 0 bases for J; bases not matched to a gene: 2. The CDR3 loop reads CASSYGQANTGELFF. CDR3 in DNA: TGCGCCAGCAGCTACGGACAGGCGAACACCGGGGAGCTGTTTTTT.

The J gene is TRBJ1-1, the V gene TRBV20-1; no clear D. Germline assignment: CDR1 DFQATT and CDR2 SNEGSKA (reference sequence). Trimming pared 5 bases from V and 8 bases from J, leaving 18 bases between. The length of the CDR3 is 13 residues. The CDR3 loop reads CSAPGVTLTEAFF. The CDR3, as DNA: TGCAGTGCTCCGGGAGTTACACTGACCGAAGCTTTCTTT.

The chain combines TRBV10-3 with TRBJ2-1; TRBD1 or TRBD2 may be the D gene (5 bases each). Germline V gives CDR1 ENHRY, CDR2 SYGVKD. This CDR3 spans 17 amino acids. V was pared by 2 bases and J by 5 bases, with 19 bases between. In DNA form, the CDR3 reads TGTGCCATCAGTGAGACCGGACCGGGGCCTGTGGACAATGAGCAGTTCTTC. This sequence encodes CAISETGPGPVDNEQFF.

This clonotype occurred a few times. This sequence joins TRBV5-1 and TRBJ2-1; 8 bases map to TRBD2. CDR3 length: 15 amino acids. Germline trimming cut 0 bases from V and 4 bases from J; bases unmatched to any gene: 3. Looked up from germline, CDR1 is SGHRS and CDR2 is YFSETQ. CDR3 residues: CASSLEGLDYNEQFF. In nucleotides, the CDR3 is TGCGCCAGCAGCTTGGAGGGACTAGATTACAATGAGCAGTTCTTC.

This chain links TRBV12-3 or TRBV12-4 with TRBJ2-1, with TRBD2 matching 8 bases. J lost 6 bases, V lost 5 bases, and 15 bases had no gene match. The CDR3 covers 17 residues. The CDR3 DNA reads TGTGCCAGCAGTCCCCCGGACGGGAACCGGGGGGGCAATGAGCAGTTCTTC. As protein: CASSPPDGNRGGNEQFF.

This clonotype was counted many times. The V gene is TRBV7-3, the J gene TRBJ2-1, with 10 bases identical to TRBD2. The V segment lost 6 bases and the J segment 4 bases; nucleotides outside the gene matches: 6. The CDR3 totals 15 residues. Germline CDR1 reads SGHTA; CDR2 reads FQGTGA. CDR3: CASSSSGSGYNEQFF. The CDR3 DNA reads as TGTGCCAGCAGTTCTAGCGGGAGTGGGTACAATGAGCAGTTCTTC.

Ten or more counts support this clonotype. The rearrangement uses TRBV20-1 and TRBJ2-5, with 9 bases that match TRBD2. This CDR3 region has 15 residues. The J segment lost 3 bases and the V segment lost 2 bases, leaving 7 bases of the junction unmatched. CDR1 and CDR2 (germline): DFQATT, SNEGSKA (reference sequence). DNA of the CDR3: TGCAGTGCTAGATCTCATTTAGCGGGAGAAGAGACCCAGTACTTC. It codes for CSARSHLAGEETQYF.

A few counts support this clonotype. The V call is TRBV12-3 or TRBV12-4, the J call TRBJ2-7; 7 bases line up with TRBD1. The J segment lost 1 base and the V segment lost 8 bases, leaving 11 bases of the junction unmatched. CDR3 size: 15 residues. The CDR3 DNA follows: TGTGCCAGCGGACCCAGGACAGGATTTTCCTACGAGCAGTACTTC. Its translation is CASGPRTGFSYEQYF.

The gene calls are TRBV5-1 and TRBJ2-7, with TRBD2 matching 8 bases. Trimming at V came to 4 bases and at J to 8 bases, leaving 8 bases not matched to a gene. Germline CDR1 reads SGHRS; CDR2 reads YFSETQ. The CDR3 extends over 13 amino acids. CDR3 loop: CASSNRPGGKQYF. CDR3 sequence (DNA): TGCGCCAGCAGCAATCGCCCGGGAGGGAAGCAGTACTTC. Complete variable domain (other parts from reference TRBV5-1 and TRBJ2-7): KAGVTQTPRYLIKTRGQQVTLSCSPISGHRSVSWYQQTPGQGLQFLFEYFSETQRNKGNFPGRFSGRQFSNSRSEMNVSTLELGDSALYLCASSNRPGGKQYFGPGTRLTVT.

The chain employs TRBV28 and TRBJ2-4, with 10 bases lining up with TRBD2. Germline CDR1 MDHEN, CDR2 SYDVKM. The J segment lost 3 bases and the V segment lost 3 bases, leaving 8 bases of the junction unmatched. The CDR3 runs to 17 residues. In DNA form, the CDR3 reads TGTGCCAGCAGTTTCCCCAGCGGGAGGGTCGACAAAAACATTCAGTACTTC. It yields the protein CASSFPSGRVDKNIQYF.

V is TRBV7-3 and J is TRBJ1-2; TRBD1 matches at 8 bases. Germline loops: CDR1 SGHTA, CDR2 FQGTGA. The junction had 6 bases not matched to a gene; V was cut back by 5 bases and J by 7 bases. This CDR3 spans 13 amino acids. This CDR3 is CASSPDRGIGYTF. CDR3 bases: TGTGCCAGCAGCCCTGACAGGGGAATTGGCTACACCTTC.

V usage is TRBV4-2 and J usage is TRBJ1-1, with D perhaps TRBD1 (5 bases). The CDR3 totals 15 residues. Trimming removed 0 bases from V and 0 bases from J, with 8 bases in between. CDR1 is LGHNA and CDR2 is YNFKEQ in the germline V gene. CDR3 DNA: TGTGCCAGCAGCCAAGAGGGGACTATGAACACTGAAGCTTTCTTT. Translating it yields CASSQEGTMNTEAFF.

This clonotype was observed a handful of times. The chain uses TRBV28 and TRBJ2-3; TRBD2 matches at 7 bases. J lost 2 bases, V lost 7 bases, and 12 bases had no gene match. The germline V gene has CDR1 MDHEN and CDR2 SYDVKM. CDR3 length: 16 residues. The CDR3 sequence is CASTTPLAAFTDTQYF. The DNA of the CDR3 is TGTGCCAGCACCACCCCTCTAGCGGCCTTCACAGATACGCAGTATTTT.

This clonotype was picked up many times. The genes are TRBV30 and TRBJ1-2, with D unclear. The CDR3 is 13 amino acids. The V end lost 4 bases, the J end lost 2 bases, and 11 bases lay between the germline ends. The germline V gene has CDR1 GTSNPN and CDR2 SVGIG (reference sequence). The CDR3: CAWTRGSNYGYTF. In nucleotides, the CDR3 is TGTGCCTGGACCCGCGGCAGCAACTATGGCTACACCTTC.

This clonotype showed up just a few times. J is TRBJ1-1 and V is TRBV6-1; D call uncertain. Between the trimmed V and J ends, which lost 5 bases and 1 base, there was a span of 8 bases. The CDR3 runs to 13 residues. CDR1 and CDR2 (germline): MNHNS, SASEGT. CDR3 loop: CASSPNTNTEAFF. The CDR3 nucleotides read TGTGCCAGCAGTCCAAACACGAACACTGAAGCTTTCTTT.

This clonotype was recorded a few times. The CDR3 here is CATSRTLSTAGGEQYF. In DNA, the CDR3 is TGTGCCACCAGCAGAACCCTATCGACGGCCGGGGGTGAGCAGTACTTC. The chain is built from TRBV15 and TRBJ2-7, with D tentatively TRBD2 (6 bases). The CDR3 length is 16 residues. The germline CDR1 and CDR2 sequences are LNHNV and YYDKDF (reference sequence). V was trimmed by 2 bases and J by 7 bases, leaving 21 bases between them.

This clonotype was recorded many times. V usage is TRBV7-2 and J usage is TRBJ2-1; D is possibly TRBD2 (6 bases). Germline V gene data show CDR1 as SGHTA and CDR2 as FQGNSA. V shed 3 bases and J shed 4 bases, with 13 bases lying between them. The CDR3 loop spans 15 amino acids. CDR3 in DNA: TGTGCCAGCAGCTTCGATAGCGGATCGTACAATGAGCAGTTCTTC. This gives the protein CASSFDSGSYNEQFF.

The V call is TRBV5-5, the J call TRBJ1-1; D uncertain. Germline V gene data show CDR1 as SGHKS and CDR2 as YYEKEE (reference sequence). CDR3 length: 13 residues. Between the trimmed V and J ends, which lost 1 base and 0 bases, there was a span of 4 bases. The CDR3 sequence is CASSLFVNTEAFF. The CDR3 nucleotides are TGTGCCAGCAGCTTGTTCGTGAACACTGAAGCTTTCTTT.

This clonotype was counted only a few times. The V gene is TRBV7-9, the J gene TRBJ2-7, with 10 positions matching TRBD1. Trimming at V came to 6 bases and at J to 0 bases, leaving 2 bases not matched to a gene. CDR1 and CDR2 (germline): SEHNR, FQNEAQ (reference sequence). This CDR3 is built from 14 residues. CDR3 sequence (DNA): TGTGCCAGCAGTCGACAGGGGGCCTCCTACGAGCAGTACTTC. This codes for CASSRQGASYEQYF.

This clonotype turned up a few times. The J gene is TRBJ2-1, the V gene TRBV3-1; weak D call: TRBD2 (5 bases). Per germline, CDR1 LGHDT and CDR2 YNNKEL (reference sequence). Trimming left V 1 base short and J 5 bases short, with 12 bases between. The CDR3 is 15 residues long. Written as DNA, the CDR3 is TGTGCCAGCAGCCAAGGGGGAGAGGTCGACAATGAGCAGTTCTTC. Translated, it gives CASSQGGEVDNEQFF.

The table lists this clonotype with a few counts. The chain recombines TRBV12-3 or TRBV12-4 with TRBJ2-7, with D maybe TRBD1 (6 bases). There are 16 residues in the CDR3. The V and J ends lost 2 bases and 3 bases respectively, with 17 bases between them. CDR3 sequence (DNA): TGTGCCAGCAGTTTAAGAGGGGGACCGATCTTCTACGAGCAGTACTTC. This encodes CASSLRGGPIFYEQYF.